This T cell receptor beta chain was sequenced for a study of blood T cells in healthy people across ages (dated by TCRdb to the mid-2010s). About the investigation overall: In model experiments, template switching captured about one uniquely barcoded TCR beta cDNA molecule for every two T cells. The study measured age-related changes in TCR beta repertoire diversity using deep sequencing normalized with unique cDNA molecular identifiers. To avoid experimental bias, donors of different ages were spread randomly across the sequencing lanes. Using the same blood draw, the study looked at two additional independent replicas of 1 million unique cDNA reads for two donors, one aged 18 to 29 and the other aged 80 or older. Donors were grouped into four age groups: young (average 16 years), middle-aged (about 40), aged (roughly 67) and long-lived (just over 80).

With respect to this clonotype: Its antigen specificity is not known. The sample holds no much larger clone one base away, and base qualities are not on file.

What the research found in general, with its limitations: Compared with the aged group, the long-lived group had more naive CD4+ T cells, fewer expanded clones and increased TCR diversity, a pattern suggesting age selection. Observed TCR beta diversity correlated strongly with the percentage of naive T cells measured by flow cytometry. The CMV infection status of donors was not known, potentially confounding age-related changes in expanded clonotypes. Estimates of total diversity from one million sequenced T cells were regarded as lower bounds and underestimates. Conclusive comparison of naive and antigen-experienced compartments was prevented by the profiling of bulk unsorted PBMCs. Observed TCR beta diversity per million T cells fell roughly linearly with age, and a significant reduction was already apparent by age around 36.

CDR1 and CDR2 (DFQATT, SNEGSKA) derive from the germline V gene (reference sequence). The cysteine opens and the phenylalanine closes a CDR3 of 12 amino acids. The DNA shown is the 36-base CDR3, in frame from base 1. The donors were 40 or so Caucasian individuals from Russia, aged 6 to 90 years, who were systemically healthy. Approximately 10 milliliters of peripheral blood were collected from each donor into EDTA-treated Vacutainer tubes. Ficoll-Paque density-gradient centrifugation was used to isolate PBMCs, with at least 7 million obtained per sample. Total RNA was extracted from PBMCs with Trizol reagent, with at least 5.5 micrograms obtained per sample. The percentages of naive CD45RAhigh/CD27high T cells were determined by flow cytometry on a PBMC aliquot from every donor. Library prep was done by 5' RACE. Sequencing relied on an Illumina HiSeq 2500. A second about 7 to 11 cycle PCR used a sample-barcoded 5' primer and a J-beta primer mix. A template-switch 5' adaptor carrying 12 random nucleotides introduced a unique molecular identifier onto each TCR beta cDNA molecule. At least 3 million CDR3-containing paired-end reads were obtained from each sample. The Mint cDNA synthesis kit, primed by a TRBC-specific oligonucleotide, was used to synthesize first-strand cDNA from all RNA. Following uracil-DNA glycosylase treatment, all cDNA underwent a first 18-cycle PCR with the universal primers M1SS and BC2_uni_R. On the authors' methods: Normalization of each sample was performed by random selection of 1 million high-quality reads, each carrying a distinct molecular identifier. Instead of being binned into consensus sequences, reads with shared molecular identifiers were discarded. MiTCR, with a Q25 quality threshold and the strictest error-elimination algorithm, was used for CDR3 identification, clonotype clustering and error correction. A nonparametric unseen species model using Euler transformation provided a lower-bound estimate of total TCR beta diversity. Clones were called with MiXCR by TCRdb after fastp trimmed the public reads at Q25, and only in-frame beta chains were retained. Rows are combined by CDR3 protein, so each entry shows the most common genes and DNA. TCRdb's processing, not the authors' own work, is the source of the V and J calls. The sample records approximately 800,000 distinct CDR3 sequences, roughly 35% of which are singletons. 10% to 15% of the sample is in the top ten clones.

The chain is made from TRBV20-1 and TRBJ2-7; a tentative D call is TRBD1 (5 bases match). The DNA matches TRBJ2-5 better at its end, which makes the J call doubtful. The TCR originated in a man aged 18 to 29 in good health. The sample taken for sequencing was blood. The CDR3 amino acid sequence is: CSARGPPKTQYF. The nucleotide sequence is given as TGCAGTGCTAGGGGGCCCCCCAAGACCCAGTACTTC.